Each of the 18 T cell receptor beta chains below was sequenced from the same sample in a study of breast tumors, draining lymph nodes, adjacent tissues. MiXCR, run by TCRdb on the multiplex PCR reads, gives a single entry per CDR3 protein. The repertoire holds about 35,000 distinct CDR3 sequences, with roughly 36% as singletons. The material sequenced was breast tumor tissue. All receptors come from a female donor with breast cancer. Some clones in this sample may be carry-over from other donors' samples.

This chain uses TRBV28 with TRBJ2-7, with D unclear. Germline V gives CDR1 MDHEN, CDR2 SYDVKM. The CDR3 runs to 13 residues. Between the trimmed V and J ends, which lost 6 bases and 2 bases, there was a span of 11 bases. The CDR3 coding sequence is TGTGCCAGCAGCAACAGACACCCCTACGAGCAGTACTTC. This gives the protein CASSNRHPYEQYF.

This clonotype was seen at least ten times. The V and J genes are TRBV11-3 and TRBJ2-1; D possibly corresponds to TRBD1 (5 bases). V was cut by 2 bases and J by 4 bases, with 9 bases left in between. Germline V CDR1 and CDR2: SGHNT, YENEEA. The CDR3 spans 14 residues. The DNA for the CDR3 is TGTGCCAGCAGCTTACCCCAGGGATACAATGAGCAGTTCTTC. It specifies CASSLPQGYNEQFF.

This clonotype is medium-sized (0.01 to 0.1%) in the sample. The rearrangement links TRBV20-1 to TRBJ2-7; 7 bases fit TRBD2. There are 12 residues in the CDR3. The germline V gene has CDR1 DFQATT and CDR2 SNEGSKA (reference sequence). V shed 3 bases, J shed 6 bases, and the junction held 5 bases outside the gene matches. The CDR3 DNA reads TGCAGTGCTAGGAGCGGGGTAGGCGAGCAGTACTTC. It translates to CSARSGVGEQYF.

This chain joins TRBV11-2 and TRBJ2-2, with D tentatively TRBD2 (5 bases). Germline V lookup: CDR1 SGHAT, CDR2 FQNNGV. This CDR3 is built from 15 residues. Trimming removed 7 bases from V and 4 bases from J, with 16 bases in between. The CDR3, as DNA: TGTGCCAGCACACTCACTAGTTCGACCACCGGGGAGCTGTTTTTT. Its translation: CASTLTSSTTGELFF.

The rearrangement uses TRBV7-9 and TRBJ2-1; 8 positions match TRBD2. CDR1 is SEHNR and CDR2 is FQNEAQ in the germline V gene (reference sequence). This CDR3 contains 15 residues. The trim removed 5 bases at V and 1 base at J, leaving 4 bases unmatched. Written as DNA, the CDR3 is TGTGCCAGCAGCCTACGACTAGCGTCCTACAATGAGCAGTTCTTC. Translation gives CASSLRLASYNEQFF. Together with reference TRBV7-9 and TRBJ2-1, the CDR3 gives the full variable domain: DTGVSQNPRHKITKRGQNVTFRCDPISEHNRLYWYRQTLGQGPEFLTYFQNEAQLEKSRLLSDRFSAERPKGSFSTLEIQRTEQGDSAMYLCASSLRLASYNEQFFGPGTRLTVL.

The chain uses TRBV7-2 and TRBJ2-7; TRBD2 agrees at 7 bases. Germline CDR1 SGHTA, CDR2 FQGNSA. This CDR3 spans 15 amino acids. V lost 6 bases, J lost 2 bases, and 10 bases stayed unmatched. CDR3 amino acids: CASSASGGFAYEQYF. As DNA, the CDR3 is TGTGCCAGCAGTGCGTCCGGGGGGTTTGCCTACGAGCAGTACTTC.

This clonotype was picked up many times. The chain carries TRBV12-3 or TRBV12-4 and TRBJ2-3; D not resolved. The CDR3 totals 14 residues. Trimming removed 3 bases at V and 2 bases at J, with 9 bases between. The CDR3 region is CASSFDLPTDTQYF. The CDR3 region has the DNA TGTGCCAGCAGTTTTGACTTGCCCACAGATACGCAGTATTTT.

This clonotype showed up just once. V and J are TRBV24-1 and TRBJ2-5, with 8 bases matching TRBD2. The V gene's germline CDR1 is KGHDR and CDR2 SFDVKD. J lost 5 bases, V lost 3 bases, and 10 bases had no gene match. CDR3 length: 16 amino acids. The CDR3 reads CATSDPTGGGTETQYF. Here the CDR3 DNA reads TGTGCCACCAGTGATCCCACCGGGGGGGGTACGGAGACCCAGTACTTC.

A few counts support this clonotype. V gene TRBV28 combines with J gene TRBJ1-6, with 8 nucleotides matching TRBD1. Germline V gives CDR1 MDHEN, CDR2 SYDVKM. Losses at the gene ends were 5 bases for V and 5 bases for J; bases not matched to a gene: 5. CDR3 size: 15 residues. The CDR3 DNA follows: TGTGCCAGCAGTAGACGGACAGGGAATAATTCACCCCTCCACTTT. Amino acids: CASSRRTGNNSPLHF. Complete variable domain (other parts from reference TRBV28 and TRBJ1-6): DVKVTQSSRYLVKRTGEKVFLECVQDMDHENMFWYRQDPGLGLRLIYFSYDVKMKEKGDIPEGYSVSREKKERFSLILESASTNQTSMYLCASSRRTGNNSPLHFGNGTRLTVT.

This chain connects TRBV3-1 to TRBJ2-5, with 9 bases that match TRBD1. This CDR3 has 14 amino acids. Per the germline V gene, CDR1 is LGHDT and CDR2 is YNNKEL (reference sequence). V dropped 5 bases and J dropped 10; count of bases not matched to a gene: 11. The CDR3 region is CASSTRDRALLQYF. In DNA form, the CDR3 reads TGTGCCAGCAGCACCCGGGACAGGGCTTTACTCCAGTACTTC.

The chain recombines TRBV6-1 with TRBJ2-2; the D is unclear. The CDR3 runs 14 residues. Trimming removed 1 base from V and 4 bases from J, with 7 bases in between. Germline V gives CDR1 MNHNS, CDR2 SASEGT. CDR3 sequence: CASSEGWGTGELFF. CDR3 DNA sequence: TGTGCCAGCAGTGAAGGTTGGGGCACCGGGGAGCTGTTTTTT.

The chain couples TRBV4-3 to TRBJ2-4, with 10 bases fitting TRBD1. CDR1 and CDR2 (germline): LGHNA, YSLEER. J was trimmed by 2 bases and V by 1 base; bases with no gene match: 5. This CDR3 contains 17 residues. The CDR3 DNA is TGCGCCAGCAGCCAAGGACAGGGGGCTGGGACCAAAAACATTCAGTACTTC. Amino acid sequence: CASSQGQGAGTKNIQYF.

Notes on this clonotype: This may be a read error: a much more frequent sequence differs by one nucleotide. The chain is built from TRBV6-5 and TRBJ2-1; TRBD2 agrees at 8 bases. The CDR3 runs to 15 residues. The germline V gene has CDR1 MNHEY and CDR2 SVGAGI. CDR3 in DNA: TGTGCCAGCGGTTACCGGCCCCTGGCGGGGGGTGAGCAGTTCTTC. Amino acid sequence: CASGYRPLAGGEQFF.

This chain uses TRBV20-1 with TRBJ1-5; TRBD1 might be the D (5 bases). Per germline, CDR1 DFQATT and CDR2 SNEGSKA (reference sequence). The CDR3 has 13 amino acids. V lost 4 bases and J 7 bases, leaving 14 bases between the germline ends. The CDR3 DNA reads as TGCAGTGCTACTCCAGGGTCGGGGCAGCCCCAGCATTTT. Residues: CSATPGSGQPQHF.

As to this clonotype: This may be a read error: a much more frequent sequence differs by one nucleotide. This chain uses TRBV6-5 with TRBJ2-7; D gene uncertain. This CDR3 is built from 14 residues. Looked up from germline, CDR1 is MNHEY and CDR2 is SVGAGI. Trimming removed 6 bases at V and 4 bases at J, with 16 bases between. CDR3 in amino acids: CASRPPRAYYEQYF. The CDR3 bases are TGTGCCAGCAGACCTCCGAGAGCATATTACGAGCAGTACTTC.

The chain links TRBV12-3 or TRBV12-4 to TRBJ2-3; TRBD2 matches 14 bases. The CDR3 totals 17 residues. V was clipped by 4 bases and J by 5 bases; unmatched bases: 8. The CDR3 nucleotides are TGTGCCAGCAGTTCCCGACTAGCGGGAGGGCCAGGAGATACGCAGTATTTT. The encoded protein is CASSSRLAGGPGDTQYF.

Written as DNA, the CDR3 is TGTGCCAGCAGCTATACTAGCGGATACTACGAGCAGTACTTC. As protein: CASSYTSGYYEQYF. The chain employs TRBV7-9 and TRBJ2-7; 8 nucleotides line up with TRBD2. The CDR3 totals 14 residues. The germline V gene encodes CDR1 SEHNR and CDR2 FQNEAQ (reference sequence). Trimming at V came to 4 bases and at J to 3 bases, leaving 5 bases not matched to a gene. Together with reference TRBV7-9 and TRBJ2-7, the CDR3 gives the full variable domain: DTGVSQNPRHKITKRGQNVTFRCDPISEHNRLYWYRQTLGQGPEFLTYFQNEAQLEKSRLLSDRFSAERPKGSFSTLEIQRTEQGDSAMYLCASSYTSGYYEQYFGPGTRLTVT.

There are many counts of this clonotype. The CDR3 sequence is CASSLSGFGNTIYF. The DNA for the CDR3 is TGTGCCAGCAGCTTATCAGGGTTCGGAAACACCATATATTTT. The chain is built from TRBV7-6 and TRBJ1-3; maybe TRBD1 (5 bases). V gave up 2 bases and J gave up 4 bases, with 9 bases separating them. Germline CDR1 is SGHVS and CDR2 is FNYEAQ. The CDR3 spans 14 residues.